This TCR beta chain was obtained from a study of CXCR3-negative and CXCR3-positive naive CD8 T cells. The CDR3 is 17 residues long. Germline V gene data show CDR1 as SGDLS and CDR2 as YYNGEE. The study made its TRB cDNA libraries by 5' RACE, adding UMI labels. No DNA is given; TCRdb re-called the 5' RACE reads and lists each CDR3 protein once. Its table records over 70,000 distinct CDR3 sequences. CD8+ T cell subsets were each sorted in triplicate, a few hundred thousand cells apiece. The rearrangement links TRBV9 to TRBJ2-3; TCRdb selects TRBD1, and the lack of DNA leaves this call unchecked. What was sequenced was naive CXCR3- CD8+ T cells from blood. Subset denoted: CD45RO-CCR7+CD27+CD95- naive CD8+ T cells lacking CXCR3 (TNR3-). This sequence was found in a human donor in good health. Some clones in this sample may be carry-over from other donors' samples. CDR3 sequence: CASSALTGTPSTDTQYF.